The clone carrying this T cell receptor beta chain was counted at least ten times. Its antigen is as yet unknown. This sample was included in a study of early T cells in non-severe SARS-CoV-2 infection. Looking at the study overall: The chains were unpaired, and the sequenced material was bulk RNA from unsorted whole blood.

V gave up 5 bases and J gave up 2 bases; unmatched junction bases: 6. The CDR3 is 14 residues long. The germline gives CDR1 SQVTM, CDR2 ANQGSEA. Researchers tagged individual cDNA molecules with unique molecular identifiers. A single record per CDR3 protein comes from TCRdb applying MiXCR to the 5' RACE reads. Of approximately 30,000 distinct CDR3 sequences listed, about 4.5% are singletons. Broader study findings: Matching with VDJdb favored anti-spike CD8 responses (missing private and CD4 specificities).

The clonotype comes from an adult who was a healthcare worker with PCR-confirmed SARS-CoV-2 infection or an uninfected control (not recorded which). The chain couples TRBV29-1 to TRBJ2-3, with 8 positions matching TRBD1. What was sequenced was whole blood. The CDR3 DNA is TGCAGCGTTCCCGGACAGGGTATCACAGATACGCAGTATTTT. Translation: CSVPGQGITDTQYF.